The clone carrying this T cell receptor (gamma chain) was recorded at least ten times. Its antigen is currently unknown. The CDR3 is made up of 14 amino acids. After removal of 0 bases from V and 2 bases from J, the junction contained 4 bases not matched to a gene. Per germline, CDR1 GITISATS and CDR2 ISYDGTV (reference sequence). TCRdb processed the multiplex PCR reads again with the CATT caller. The sample lists about 26,000 gamma-chain clones; 3% were seen once. This sample was included in a study of γδ T cells in repeated Plasmodium falciparum infection. Study-level findings and limits: Vdelta2-negative gammadelta repertoires appeared less diverse and less shared in Malian than Australian children. Vdelta2-negative gammadelta repertoires, largely Vdelta1+, seemingly showed infection-driven waves of new clonal selection.

Gammadelta T cells were flow-sorted from PBMC into Vgamma9/Vdelta2+ and Vdelta2-negative populations for bulk analysis. Material for sequencing was gamma-delta T cells from blood. The rearrangement links TRGV9 to TRGJ1 or TRGJ2. The receptor was derived from a pool of human donors (malaria-infected and uninfected, not separated). DNA of the CDR3: TGTGCCTTGTGGGAGGTGCGGGATTATTATAAGAAACTCTTT. Protein product: CALWEVRDYYKKLF.